Shown below are 16 T cell receptor beta chains from a single sample sequenced in a study of blood T cell repertoires in COVID-19. TCRdb's table, derived via immunoSEQ multiplex PCR, lists solely in-frame clones and lacks some. In the table there are around 94,000 clones, approximately 80% of which are singletons. Specimen: peripheral blood. Receptors originate from a man between 45 and 60 years old with acute or convalescent COVID-19.

The chain links TRBV2 to TRBJ2-7, with a tentative D call TRBD1 (7 bases). V dropped 5 bases and J dropped 2 bases, with 19 bases sitting between them. This CDR3 has 16 residues. The germline V gene has CDR1 SNHLY and CDR2 FYNNEI. Here the CDR3 DNA reads TGTGCCAGCAGTTCCAGGGCGGGACAGCGAACCTACGAGCAGTACTTC. As protein: CASSSRAGQRTYEQYF.

The chain couples TRBV5-6 to TRBJ2-5; perhaps TRBD2 as D (5 bases). V lost 4 bases and J 5 bases, leaving 15 bases between the germline ends. The germline V gene encodes CDR1 SGHDT and CDR2 YYEEEE. The CDR3 contains 14 residues. The DNA of the CDR3 is TGTGCCAGCAGCCCTGGAACGGGCGGGGAGACCCAGTACTTC. Its translation: CASSPGTGGETQYF.

The chain links TRBV18 to TRBJ2-2; TRBD2 matches at 7 bases. The junction had 5 bases not matched to a gene; V was cut back by 1 base and J by 6 bases. Germline assignment: CDR1 KGHSH and CDR2 LQKENI. This CDR3 is built from 15 residues. The CDR3 sequence: CASSPRTSDAGELFF. The CDR3 nucleotides are TGTGCCAGCTCACCACGAACTAGCGATGCCGGGGAGCTGTTTTTT.

This clone was observed a single time. The genes are TRBV28 and TRBJ1-5; 8 bases are a match to TRBD1. The CDR3 extends over 15 amino acids. Unmatched junction bases numbered 11, after V lost 7 bases and J lost 6 bases. In germline, CDR1 is MDHEN, CDR2 SYDVKM. CDR3 nucleotides: TGTGCCAGCACCCCCCCCAACAGGGGGTCTCAGCCCCAGCATTTT. Amino acid sequence: CASTPPNRGSQPQHF.

V and J are TRBV12-2 and TRBJ1-1; whether TRBD1, the table's D call, matches the DNA was not checked. TRBV12-2 is designated a pseudogene. The CDR3 runs 19 residues. In DNA, the CDR3 is TGTGCAAGTCGCTTAGAATCAAGGACAGGGGACTTCCTGGCACACGAAGCTTTCTTT. Residues: CASRLESRTGDFLAHEAFF.

This chain connects TRBV7-8 to TRBJ1-2; D gene ambiguous. CDR3 length: 14 amino acids. Germline V gives CDR1 SGHVS, CDR2 FQNEAQ. Trimming cost V 1 base and J 3 bases, with 9 bases left between them. The CDR3 reads CASSLEPLDYGYTF. The CDR3 nucleotides read TGTGCCAGCAGCTTAGAGCCCTTGGACTATGGCTACACCTTC.

By sample share, this clone is medium-sized. The chain carries TRBV10-3 and TRBJ1-3, with 8 bases fitting TRBD1. V gave up 6 bases and J gave up 0 bases; unmatched junction bases: 7. The CDR3 covers 16 residues. The germline CDR1 and CDR2 sequences are ENHRY and SYGVKD. The CDR3 protein is CAIRGQGESSGNTIYF. The CDR3 DNA reads as TGTGCCATCAGAGGACAGGGCGAGAGCTCTGGAAACACCATATATTTT.

The chain employs TRBV18 and TRBJ1-1, with D possibly being TRBD1 (5 bases). Trimming cost V 6 bases and J 3 bases, with 14 bases left between them. Germline lookup yields CDR1 KGHSH and CDR2 LQKENI. This CDR3 spans 14 amino acids. The DNA for the CDR3 is TGTGCCAGCTCCCTAGGGACGGGGGACACTGAAGCTTTCTTT. Translation gives CASSLGTGDTEAFF.

The V gene is TRBV4-3, the J gene TRBJ2-2; perhaps TRBD2 as D (6 bases). CDR1 LGHNA and CDR2 YSLEER come from the germline V gene. Trimming pared 3 bases from V and 0 bases from J, leaving 14 bases between. This CDR3 is built from 17 residues. The CDR3 reads CASSHGRQRANTGELFF. In DNA form, the CDR3 reads TGCGCCAGCAGCCATGGGCGACAGCGGGCGAACACCGGGGAGCTGTTTTTT.

V and J are TRBV5-1 and TRBJ1-2, with TRBD1 identical over 10 bases. Germline V gene data show CDR1 as SGHRS and CDR2 as YFSETQ. Trimming took 1 base from V and 6 from J; bases not matched to a gene: 3. This CDR3 has 14 residues. The CDR3 DNA reads TGCGCCAGCAGCTTGCAAGGGACAGGGGATGGCTACACCTTC. The encoded protein is CASSLQGTGDGYTF.

This chain links TRBV23-1 with TRBJ1-5, with D unclear. TRBV23-1 is recorded as an ORF, its role being uncertain. This CDR3 contains 13 residues. Between the trimmed V and J ends, which lost 9 bases and 1 base, there was a span of 10 bases. CDR3 nucleotides: TGCGCCAGTTCCCCAGAAAGCAATCAGCCCCAGCATTTT. Translation gives CASSPESNQPQHF.

This rearrangement joins TRBV5-1 to TRBJ2-3, with 7 bases aligning to TRBD1. Germline values: CDR1 SGHRS, CDR2 YFSETQ. The ends lost 0 bases at V and 1 base at J; junction bases unmatched: 2. This CDR3 comprises 15 residues. The CDR3 sequence is CASSLGGQGTDTQYF. CDR3 DNA sequence: TGCGCCAGCAGCTTGGGCGGACAGGGCACAGATACGCAGTATTTT.

This clone appeared a few times. This chain connects TRBV19 to TRBJ2-7; 7 bases agree with TRBD1. This CDR3 region has 13 residues. V trimming: 4 bases; J trimming: 1 base; junction bases outside the gene matches: 1. Looked up from germline, CDR1 is LNHDA and CDR2 is SQIVND (reference sequence). CDR3 sequence: CASSTTGSYEQYF. Here the CDR3 DNA reads TGTGCCAGTAGTACGACAGGGTCCTACGAGCAGTACTTC.

V gene TRBV2 combines with J gene TRBJ2-1, with 11 nucleotides matching TRBD2. Germline V CDR1 and CDR2: SNHLY, FYNNEI. This CDR3 contains 15 residues. V shed 5 bases and J 6 bases; nucleotides not matched to a gene: 6. Here the CDR3 DNA reads TGTGCCAGCAGTCTTAGCGGGAGGGACATCAATGAGCAGTTCTTC. Its translation: CASSLSGRDINEQFF.

V usage is TRBV7-3 and J usage is TRBJ2-5; 9 positions agree with TRBD1. CDR3 length: 15 amino acids. With V trimmed by 2 bases and J by 2 bases, 3 bases remained unmatched. Per germline, CDR1 SGHTA and CDR2 FQGTGA. CDR3 in amino acids: CASSLFGQGQETQYF. The CDR3 coding sequence is TGTGCCAGCAGCTTATTTGGACAGGGGCAAGAGACCCAGTACTTC.

DNA of the CDR3: TGTGCCAGTAGACAGGGGACGAATTCACCCCTCCACTTT. It codes for CASRQGTNSPLHF. The chain combines TRBV19 with TRBJ1-6; 7 bases are shared with TRBD1. The germline V gene has CDR1 LNHDA and CDR2 SQIVND (reference sequence). The J segment lost 7 bases and the V segment lost 6 bases, leaving 3 bases of the junction unmatched. This CDR3 contains 13 residues.